A selection of T cell receptor beta chains follows, all from one sample in a study of T cells in Graves' hyperthyroidism and ophthalmopathy. TCRdb analysed the multiplex PCR reads with MiXCR anew, one entry per CDR3 protein. This table has roughly 380,000 distinct CDR3 sequences, over 11% appearing once. Input material: blood. The receptors come from a woman in her fifties or sixties with Graves' hyperthyroidism. CDR3s include the opening cysteine and the closing phenylalanine or tryptophan.

J gene,V gene,CDR3 protein
TRBJ1-1,TRBV20-1,CSSRGVLEAFF
TRBJ2-4,TRBV20-1,CSASRGARNIQYF
TRBJ2-2,TRBV19,CASKLSTGHTGELFF
TRBJ2-7,TRBV11-2,CAKPRGDPYEQYF
TRBJ2-5,TRBV28,CASRDRGGQETQYF
TRBJ2-1,TRBV7-2,CASSQMGLADNEQFF
TRBJ2-7,TRBV12-3/TRBV12-4,CASSLTSGRQASYEQYF
TRBJ2-3,TRBV27,CASSSSGRSTDTQYF
TRBJ2-5,TRBV10-1,CASSGTSGTQETQYF
TRBJ2-2,TRBV27,CASSPMTGELFF